These 23 T cell receptor beta chains were sequenced from one sample in a study of T cell responses to AZD1222 COVID-19 vaccine. The assay was immunoSEQ multiplex PCR, and TCRdb's table has in-frame clones only and misses some. Of roughly 130,000 clones detected, over 75% appear once; the ten largest clones hold roughly 1.7%. Sequencing used peripheral blood, obtained on day 0 of AZD1222 vaccination. These receptors came from an adult in good health.

V is TRBV18 and J is TRBJ2-3; no firm D call. Germline loops: CDR1 KGHSH, CDR2 LQKENI. The CDR3 is made up of 13 amino acids. V lost 3 bases and J lost 2, with 6 bases in between. Here the CDR3 DNA reads TGTGCCAGCTCACCCTCTAACACAGATACGCAGTATTTT. Its translation is CASSPSNTDTQYF. Looking up the rest from reference TRBV18 and TRBJ2-3 gives the full variable domain: NAGVMQNPRHLVRRRGQEARLRCSPMKGHSHVYWYRQLPEEGLKFMVYLQKENIIDESGMPKERFSAEFPKEGPSILRIQQVVRGDSAAYFCASSPSNTDTQYFGPGTRLTVL.

The chain recombines TRBV18 with TRBJ2-7; D might be TRBD1 or TRBD2, each matching 5 bases. Germline V lookup: CDR1 KGHSH, CDR2 LQKENI. This CDR3 is 14 amino acids long. V dropped 3 bases and J dropped 2 bases, with 11 bases sitting between them. Here the CDR3 reads CASSPGDGPYEQYF. CDR3 nucleotides: TGTGCCAGCTCACCTGGGGACGGACCCTACGAGCAGTACTTC.

The V gene is TRBV11-3, the J gene TRBJ2-3, with a tentative D call TRBD2 (6 bases). CDR3 length: 16 residues. CDR1 SGHNT and CDR2 YENEEA come from the germline V gene. Trimming left V 6 bases short and J 3 bases short, with 19 bases between. CDR3 amino acids: CASSPLLGRFTDTQYF. The CDR3 DNA reads TGTGCCAGCAGTCCCCTACTAGGGAGGTTTACAGATACGCAGTATTTT.

In its sample, this clone was seen once. The genes are TRBV19 and TRBJ1-2, with TRBD1 identical over 8 bases. Per germline, CDR1 LNHDA and CDR2 SQIVND (reference sequence). Germline trimming cut 3 bases from V and 0 bases from J; bases unmatched to any gene: 3. The CDR3 sequence is 15 residues long. This chain's CDR3 is CASSIDRGSNYGYTF. The CDR3 nucleotides are TGTGCCAGTAGTATCGACAGGGGATCTAACTATGGCTACACCTTC.

The rearrangement uses TRBV24-1 and TRBJ2-5; 9 nucleotides agree with TRBD2. With 1 base clipped from V and 4 bases from J, the junction kept 6 bases outside the gene matches. Germline V CDR1 and CDR2: KGHDR, SFDVKD. The CDR3 consists of 16 residues. The CDR3 here is CATSDFLAGRVETQYF. The CDR3 DNA reads TGTGCCACCAGTGATTTCCTAGCGGGGCGAGTAGAGACCCAGTACTTC.

The chain joins TRBV6-5 to TRBJ1-5; TRBD1 matches at 8 bases. The V gene's germline CDR1 is MNHEY and CDR2 SVGAGI. This CDR3 spans 15 amino acids. V trimming: 6 bases; J trimming: 4 bases; junction bases outside the gene matches: 8. CDR3 residues: CASSQRTGGNQPQHF. CDR3 in DNA: TGTGCCAGCAGCCAACGCACAGGGGGGAATCAGCCCCAGCATTTT.

This chain joins TRBV11-3 and TRBJ2-1; 8 nucleotides line up with TRBD2. Trimming at V came to 1 base and at J to 8 bases, leaving 10 bases not matched to a gene. Germline CDR1 reads SGHNT; CDR2 reads YENEEA. The CDR3 consists of 16 residues. The CDR3 is CASSLVTSGRGDEQFF. CDR3 bases: TGTGCCAGCAGCTTAGTTACTAGCGGAAGGGGAGATGAGCAGTTCTTC.

This clone was seen repeatedly, ten times or more. The chain recombines TRBV5-6 with TRBJ1-2; tentatively, D is TRBD1 (6 bases). Trimming left V 4 bases short and J 2 bases short, with 9 bases between. The CDR3 consists of 13 residues. Germline CDR1 SGHDT, CDR2 YYEEEE. The DNA for the CDR3 is TGTGCCAGCAGCCAGGACAGAAACTATGGCTACACCTTC. Translating it yields CASSQDRNYGYTF.

The chain joins TRBV19 to TRBJ1-1; D is possibly TRBD1 (6 bases). CDR1 is LNHDA and CDR2 is SQIVND in the germline V gene (reference sequence). The V gene lost 8 bases and the J gene lost 0 bases, with 10 bases spanning the gap. The CDR3 runs to 13 residues. The CDR3 loop is CASSGQLNTEAFF. CDR3 nucleotides: TGTGCCAGTTCCGGACAGTTGAACACTGAAGCTTTCTTT. The variable domain in full, with the rest retrieved from reference TRBV19 and TRBJ1-1, is DGGITQSPKYLFRKEGQNVTLSCEQNLNHDAMYWYRQDPGQGLRLIYYSQIVNDFQKGDIAEGYSVSREKKESFPLTVTSAQKNPTAFYLCASSGQLNTEAFFGQGTRLTVV.

J is TRBJ2-5 and V is TRBV30; D possibly corresponds to TRBD2 (5 bases). The CDR3 has 13 residues. The V and J ends lost 3 bases and 5 bases respectively, with 13 bases between them. The germline V gene encodes CDR1 GTSNPN and CDR2 SVGIG (reference sequence). The CDR3 protein is CAWSPGMRETQYF. The CDR3 coding sequence is TGTGCCTGGAGCCCCGGGATGAGGGAGACCCAGTACTTC. Together with reference TRBV30 and TRBJ2-5, the CDR3 gives the full variable domain: SQTIHQWPATLVQPVGSPLSLECTVEGTSNPNLYWYRQAAGRGLQLLFYSVGIGQISSEVPQNLSASRPQDRQFILSSKKLLLSDSGFYLCAWSPGMRETQYFGPGTRLLVL.

The chain carries TRBV19 and TRBJ1-6; 7 nucleotides line up with TRBD1. Germline V CDR1 and CDR2: LNHDA, SQIVND (reference sequence). V dropped 5 bases and J dropped 4; count of bases not matched to a gene: 11. This CDR3 has 17 amino acids. CDR3 bases: TGTGCCAGTAGTTCACGGACAGGTGGGGGGTATAATTCACCCCTCCACTTT. Translation gives CASSSRTGGGYNSPLHF.

This clone has just a few counts. The rearrangement uses TRBV12-5 and TRBJ1-3; D is unresolved. This CDR3 region has 17 residues. Germline V gives CDR1 LGHNT, CDR2 FRNRAP. Trimming removed 0 bases from V and 3 bases from J, with 15 bases in between. CDR3 sequence reads: CASGLVSRKEGGNTIYF. Written as DNA, the CDR3 is TGTGCTAGTGGTTTGGTAAGTCGAAAGGAGGGTGGAAACACCATATATTTT.

The CDR3 bases are TGTGCCACCAGTGATTTGGAAGGGAACTATGGCTACACCTTC. This sequence encodes CATSDLEGNYGYTF. The chain has TRBV24-1 and TRBJ1-2; D is undetermined. Germline V gene data show CDR1 as KGHDR and CDR2 as SFDVKD. The CDR3 runs to 14 residues. Trimming took off 0 bases at V and 2 bases at J, with 6 bases between the two ends.

The V call is TRBV28, the J call TRBJ1-1; no clear D gene. This CDR3 has 14 residues. Germline CDR1 MDHEN, CDR2 SYDVKM. V was clipped by 8 bases and J by 0 bases, with 13 bases between them. For the CDR3, the DNA is TGTGCCAGCGGAGGACGCCTTATGAACACTGAAGCTTTCTTT. This encodes CASGGRLMNTEAFF.

The V call is TRBV9, the J call TRBJ2-5; no definite D call. CDR3 size: 13 residues. Per the germline V gene, CDR1 is SGDLS and CDR2 is YYNGEE. V was trimmed by 0 bases and J by 5 bases, leaving 8 bases between them. The DNA of the CDR3 is TGTGCCAGCAGCGTAGAGGGTGGGGAGACCCAGTACTTC. It is translated as CASSVEGGETQYF.

This chain joins TRBV9 and TRBJ2-7; D may correspond to TRBD1 or TRBD2 (5 bases each). The CDR3 extends over 14 amino acids. CDR1 and CDR2 (germline): SGDLS, YYNGEE. V lost 4 bases and J lost 5, with 16 bases in between. The CDR3 DNA is TGTGCCAGCAGCTTCTCTAGTGGGACGGACGAGCAGTACTTC. Its protein product is CASSFSSGTDEQYF.

This rearrangement joins TRBV19 to TRBJ1-5; no clear D. The V gene's germline CDR1 is LNHDA and CDR2 SQIVND (reference sequence). CDR3 length equals 15 residues. Trimming shortened V by 3 bases and J by 4 bases, and 13 bases separated the two germline ends. The CDR3 is CASSMYGSTNQPQHF. Here the CDR3 DNA reads TGTGCCAGTAGTATGTACGGGAGCACTAATCAGCCCCAGCATTTT.

J is TRBJ2-5 and V is TRBV4-1; D call uncertain. The CDR3 is 17 amino acids. CDR1 is MGHRA and CDR2 is YSYEKL in the germline V gene. Trimming removed 1 base at V and 2 bases at J, with 17 bases between. In DNA, the CDR3 is TGCGCCAGCAGCCAAGGTTTCACCGGGCCTCAGCAAGAGACCCAGTACTTC. This codes for CASSQGFTGPQQETQYF.

This clone has only a few counts. This chain joins TRBV10-2 and TRBJ2-1; D remains ambiguous. The CDR3 has 12 amino acids. Germline V gene data show CDR1 as WSHSY and CDR2 as SAAADI. V was shortened by 6 bases and J by 5 bases, with 8 bases between the two germline ends. The CDR3 loop reads CASRDRHNEQFF. The CDR3 nucleotides are TGCGCCAGCAGGGACCGACACAATGAGCAGTTCTTC.

The V gene is TRBV4-1, the J gene TRBJ1-2; TRBD1 matches at 10 bases. This CDR3 is built from 17 residues. The germline V gene has CDR1 MGHRA and CDR2 YSYEKL. V shed 6 bases and J 0 bases; nucleotides not matched to a gene: 10. CDR3 sequence: CASRSPGQGISNYGYTF. The CDR3 DNA is TGCGCCAGCAGATCCCCGGGACAGGGGATCTCTAACTATGGCTACACCTTC.

The rearrangement uses TRBV2 and TRBJ2-3; D unresolved. This CDR3 comprises 14 residues. Trimming took off 3 bases at V and 2 bases at J, with 9 bases between the two ends. Germline CDR1 is SNHLY and CDR2 is FYNNEI. The CDR3 reads CASSEVGFTDTQYF. The CDR3 nucleotides are TGTGCCAGCAGTGAGGTGGGATTCACAGATACGCAGTATTTT.

This chain joins TRBV5-1 and TRBJ1-1, with D hard to call. The CDR3 extends over 13 amino acids. Germline-derived CDR1 and CDR2 are SGHRS and YFSETQ. V dropped 4 bases and J dropped 8 bases, with 15 bases sitting between them. CDR3 sequence: CASSLSTLGEAFF. CDR3 nucleotide sequence: TGCGCCAGCAGCCTCTCGACTCTGGGGGAAGCTTTCTTT.

The genes are TRBV21-1 and TRBJ1-2; the table's D call TRBD1 went unverified against the DNA. TRBV21-1 is noted as a pseudogene. The CDR3 sequence is 16 residues long. The CDR3 protein is CASSKVATAQNYGYTF. CDR3 nucleotides: TGTGCCAGCAGCAAAGTCGCCACAGCCCAAAACTATGGCTACACCTTC.